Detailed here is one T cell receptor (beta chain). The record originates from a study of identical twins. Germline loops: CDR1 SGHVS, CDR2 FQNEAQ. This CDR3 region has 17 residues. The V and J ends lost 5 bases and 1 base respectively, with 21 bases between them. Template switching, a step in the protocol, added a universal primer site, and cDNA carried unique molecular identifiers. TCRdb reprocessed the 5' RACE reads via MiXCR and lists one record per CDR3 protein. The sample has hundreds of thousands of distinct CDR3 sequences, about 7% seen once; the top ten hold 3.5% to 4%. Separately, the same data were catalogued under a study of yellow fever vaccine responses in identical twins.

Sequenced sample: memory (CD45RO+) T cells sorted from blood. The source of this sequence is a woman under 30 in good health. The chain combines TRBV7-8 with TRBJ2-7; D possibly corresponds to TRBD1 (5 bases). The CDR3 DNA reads TGTGCCAGCAGCCCCATCGCTCGGACACAAACTTCCTACGAGCAGTACTTC. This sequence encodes CASSPIARTQTSYEQYF.